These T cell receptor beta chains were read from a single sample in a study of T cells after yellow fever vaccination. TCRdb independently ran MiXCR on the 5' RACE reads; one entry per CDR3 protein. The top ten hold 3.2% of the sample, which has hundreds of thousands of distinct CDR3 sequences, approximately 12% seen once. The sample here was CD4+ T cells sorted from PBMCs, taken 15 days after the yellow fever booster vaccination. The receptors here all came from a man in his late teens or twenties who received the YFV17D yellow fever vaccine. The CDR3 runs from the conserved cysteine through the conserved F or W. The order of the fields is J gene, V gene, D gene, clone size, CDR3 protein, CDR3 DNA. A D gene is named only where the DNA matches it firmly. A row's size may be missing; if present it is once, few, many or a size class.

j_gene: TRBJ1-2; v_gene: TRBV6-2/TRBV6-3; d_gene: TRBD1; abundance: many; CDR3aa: CASSYSAGDSTPNYGYTF; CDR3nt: TGTGCCAGCAGTTACTCCGCAGGGGACAGTACACCGAACTATGGCTACACCTTC
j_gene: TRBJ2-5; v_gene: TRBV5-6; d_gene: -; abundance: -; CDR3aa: CASSWEKTQYF; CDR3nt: TGTGCCAGCAGCTGGGAGAAGACCCAGTACTTC
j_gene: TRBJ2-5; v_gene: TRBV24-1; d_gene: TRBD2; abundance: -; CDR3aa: CATSDSTSGGETQYF; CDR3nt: TGTGCCACCAGTGATTCGACTAGCGGGGGTGAGACCCAGTACTTC
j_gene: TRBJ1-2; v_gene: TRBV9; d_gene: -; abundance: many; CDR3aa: CASSTGVPRGGYTF; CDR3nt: TGTGCCAGCAGCACCGGGGTCCCCCGCGGAGGCTACACCTTC
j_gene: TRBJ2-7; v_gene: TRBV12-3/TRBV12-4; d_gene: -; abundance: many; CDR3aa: CASSLRTVGNEQYF; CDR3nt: TGTGCCAGCAGTTTACGGACAGTGGGAAACGAGCAGTACTTC
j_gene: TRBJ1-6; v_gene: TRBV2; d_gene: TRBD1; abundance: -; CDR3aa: CASSGTGGSNSPLHF; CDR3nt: TGTGCCAGCAGTGGGACAGGGGGCAGTAATTCACCCCTCCACTTT
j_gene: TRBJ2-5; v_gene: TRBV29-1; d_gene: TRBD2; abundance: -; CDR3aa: CSEGPAGGETQYF; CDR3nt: TGCAGCGAGGGACCGGCGGGGGGAGAGACCCAGTACTTC
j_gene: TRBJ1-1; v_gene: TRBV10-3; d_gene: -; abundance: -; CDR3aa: CAIFGFSNTEAFF; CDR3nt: TGTGCCATCTTCGGGTTTTCGAACACTGAAGCTTTCTTT
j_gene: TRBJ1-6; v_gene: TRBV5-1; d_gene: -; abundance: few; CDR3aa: CASSLVQGSTGDSPLHF; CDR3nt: TGCGCCAGCAGCTTGGTCCAGGGCAGTACCGGGGATTCACCCCTCCACTTT
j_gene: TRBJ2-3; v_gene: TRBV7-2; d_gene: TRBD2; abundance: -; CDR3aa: CASRFSGGFTDTQYF; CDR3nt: TGTGCCAGCAGATTTAGCGGGGGGTTCACAGATACGCAGTATTTT
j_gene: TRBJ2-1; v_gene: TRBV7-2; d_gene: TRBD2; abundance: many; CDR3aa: CASSPYTGLADEQFF; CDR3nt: TGTGCCAGCAGCCCCTATACCGGACTAGCCGATGAGCAGTTCTTC
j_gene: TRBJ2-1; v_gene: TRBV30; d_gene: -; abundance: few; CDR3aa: CATNHRSSYNEQFF; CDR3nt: TGTGCCACCAATCACAGGAGCTCCTACAATGAGCAGTTCTTC
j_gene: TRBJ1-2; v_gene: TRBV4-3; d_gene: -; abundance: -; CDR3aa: CASSQDSQGNYGYTF; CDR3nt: TGCGCCAGCAGCCAAGATAGCCAGGGAAACTATGGCTACACCTTC
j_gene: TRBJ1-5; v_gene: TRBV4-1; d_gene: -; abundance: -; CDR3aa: CASRGRTGSNQPQHF; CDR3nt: TGCGCCAGCCGCGGACGGACGGGAAGCAATCAGCCCCAGCATTTT
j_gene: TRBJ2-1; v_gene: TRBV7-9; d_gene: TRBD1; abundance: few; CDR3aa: CASSLGGGTVAYNEQFF; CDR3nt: TGTGCCAGCAGCTTAGGGGGTGGGACAGTGGCCTACAATGAGCAGTTCTTC
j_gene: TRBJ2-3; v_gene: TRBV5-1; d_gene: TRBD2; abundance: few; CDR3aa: CASSLYAGTSGSTDTQYF; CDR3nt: TGCGCCAGCAGCTTGTATGCCGGGACTAGCGGAAGCACAGATACGCAGTATTTT
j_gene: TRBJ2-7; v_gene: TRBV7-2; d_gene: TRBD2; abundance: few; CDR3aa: CASSFLAGGASYEQYF; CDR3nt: TGTGCCAGCAGCTTCCTAGCGGGGGGCGCATCCTACGAGCAGTACTTC
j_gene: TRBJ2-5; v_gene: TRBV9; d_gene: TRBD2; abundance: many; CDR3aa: CASSGGTSGLETQYF; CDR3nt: TGTGCCAGCAGCGGGGGGACTAGCGGACTCGAGACCCAGTACTTC